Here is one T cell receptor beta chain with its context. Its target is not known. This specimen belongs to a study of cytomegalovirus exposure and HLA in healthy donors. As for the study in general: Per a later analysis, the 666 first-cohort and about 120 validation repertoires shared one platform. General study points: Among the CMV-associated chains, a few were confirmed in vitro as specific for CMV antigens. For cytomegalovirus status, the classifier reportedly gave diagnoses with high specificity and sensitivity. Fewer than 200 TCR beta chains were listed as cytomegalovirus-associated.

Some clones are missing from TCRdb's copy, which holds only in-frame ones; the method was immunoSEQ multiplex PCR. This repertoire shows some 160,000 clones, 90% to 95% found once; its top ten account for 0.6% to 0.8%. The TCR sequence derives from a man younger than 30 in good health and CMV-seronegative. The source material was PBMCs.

For the CDR3, the DNA is TGTGCCATCGTGGACAGGTCCTACAATGAGCAGTTCTTC. Its protein product is CAIVDRSYNEQFF. The V and J genes are TRBV28 and TRBJ2-1; TRBD1 matches 7 bases. The CDR3 consists of 13 residues. The ends lost 10 bases at V and 1 base at J; junction bases unmatched: 4. Looked up from germline, CDR1 is MDHEN and CDR2 is SYDVKM.